Listed here are 31 T cell receptor beta chains from one sample, sequenced in a study of beta chain features in type 1 diabetes (dated by TCRdb to the late 2010s). Study-wide conclusions, independent of this receptor: A moderate but significant shortening of TCRB CDR3 length was observed in type 1 diabetes patients in all four CD4+ subsets.

These receptors' antigens are unknown. Libraries were made using the immunoSEQ multiplex PCR assay. The High Capacity cDNA Reverse Transcription Kit was used to reverse transcribe all of the isolated RNA, meaning that expressed TCRB transcripts were what got sequenced. TCRdb mirrors the immuneACCESS table, restricted to in-frame sequences. Some clones are absent from its copies; in checked studies, under half trace to an unresolved V gene, and the reason for the others is unknown. The sample yields about 340,000 clones; approximately 12% were counted once. The ten largest account for over 0.014% of the sample. Sequenced input: naive CD4+ T cells from blood. Read against the paper, the sample's cell subset or site label means: true naive CD4+ T cells. Source of these receptors: a woman under 30 with type 1 diabetes.

In its sample, this clone was seen a few times. The rearrangement uses TRBV18 and TRBJ1-2; D perhaps matches TRBD1 (6 bases). V was shortened by 2 bases and J by 6 bases, with 16 bases between the two germline ends. CDR3 length equals 15 residues. Germline CDR1 reads KGHSH; CDR2 reads LQKENI. CDR3 DNA sequence: TGTGCCAGCTCACCAAGTCTGGCAGGGGTCGATGGCTACACCTTC. Translated: CASSPSLAGVDGYTF. The whole variable domain, filled in from reference TRBV18 and TRBJ1-2, reads NAGVMQNPRHLVRRRGQEARLRCSPMKGHSHVYWYRQLPEEGLKFMVYLQKENIIDESGMPKERFSAEFPKEGPSILRIQQVVRGDSAAYFCASSPSLAGVDGYTFGSGTRLTVV.

This clone was counted only a few times. This chain uses TRBV4-3 with TRBJ2-7; 7 bases map to TRBD1. This CDR3 contains 19 residues. The germline V gene has CDR1 LGHNA and CDR2 YSLEER. V was pared by 4 bases and J by 3 bases, with 21 bases of the junction left unmatched. In DNA, the CDR3 is TGCGCCAGCAGCCGAGGACCCGGGACAGACCAGGCCCGCTACTACGAGCAGTACGTC. It specifies CASSRGPGTDQARYYEQYV.

A few counts support this clone. The chain uses TRBV14 and TRBJ2-3; TRBD2 matches at 9 bases. J was trimmed by 5 bases and V by 6 bases; bases with no gene match: 9. In germline, CDR1 is SGHDN, CDR2 FVKESK. CDR3 length: 15 residues. CDR3 amino acids: CASRPLAGEIDTQYF. DNA of the CDR3: TGTGCCAGCAGACCATTAGCGGGAGAGATAGATACGCAGTATTTT.

The rearrangement joins TRBV29-1 to TRBJ1-2; possibly TRBD1 for D (6 bases). Germline V gives CDR1 SQVTM, CDR2 ANQGSEA. V was cut by 0 bases and J by 1 base, with 18 bases left in between. The CDR3 loop spans 17 amino acids. The CDR3 protein is CSVEDRYRVGSNYGYTF. CDR3 sequence (DNA): TGCAGCGTTGAAGATCGCTACAGGGTGGGGAGTAACTATGGCTACACCTTC.

This clone occurred a few times. This chain links TRBV11-2 with TRBJ1-2; D unresolved. Germline V gene sequence: CDR1 SGHAT, CDR2 FQNNGV. There are 14 residues in the CDR3. Trimming pared 5 bases from V and 5 bases from J, leaving 15 bases between. This CDR3 is CASSDQMVAYGYTF. Here the CDR3 DNA reads TGTGCCAGCAGCGACCAAATGGTAGCTTATGGCTACACCTTC.

The rearrangement links TRBV7-2 to TRBJ2-7; D gene uncertain. V lost 4 bases and J 6 bases, leaving 7 bases between the germline ends. CDR3 length: 11 residues. CDR1 SGHTA and CDR2 FQGNSA come from the germline V gene. CDR3 DNA: TGTGCCAGCAGCTCAGGTCCCGAGCAGTACTTC. Encoded protein: CASSSGPEQYF.

The V gene is TRBV5-1, the J gene TRBJ1-1; D might be TRBD1 (6 bases). V gave up 6 bases and J gave up 11 bases, with 23 bases separating them. CDR1 and CDR2 (germline): SGHRS, YFSETQ. The CDR3 is made up of 14 amino acids. The CDR3 region is CASTLGGGAERAFF. CDR3 sequence (DNA): TGCGCCAGCACCCTAGGCGGGGGCGCGGAAAGGGCTTTCTTT.

This chain joins TRBV18 and TRBJ2-1, with D possibly TRBD1 on 6 matching bases. This CDR3 has 17 amino acids. V lost 4 bases, J lost 8 bases, and 24 bases lay in between. The germline gives CDR1 KGHSH, CDR2 LQKENI. The CDR3 loop is CASSLHLPGQGRDEQFF. CDR3 DNA: TGTGCCAGCTCACTTCACCTTCCGGGACAAGGCCGCGATGAGCAGTTCTTC.

Comment on this clone: Other nucleotide sequences in the sample specify the same CDR3. CDR3 sequence reads: CASSRTSGSYNEQFF. The CDR3, as DNA: TGTGCCAGCAGTCGGACTAGCGGATCTTACAATGAGCAGTTCTTC. The V call is TRBV5-4, the J call TRBJ2-1; 10 bases fit TRBD2. The V gene's germline CDR1 is SGHNT and CDR2 YYREEE (reference sequence). There are 15 residues in the CDR3. The V gene end was trimmed by 5 bases and the J gene end by 4 bases; junction bases not matched to a gene: 6.

As to this clone: Germline and junction disagree at one end, which may indicate a read error. At the DNA level, this CDR3 is encoded by other sequences in the same sample as well. The rearrangement uses TRBV25-1 and TRBJ2-1; D gene ambiguous. The length of the CDR3 is 11 residues. Germline loops: CDR1 MGHDK, CDR2 SYGVNS. The CDR3 here is CASSEYSEQFF. The CDR3, as DNA: TGTGCCAGCAGTGAATACAGTGAGCAGTTCTTC.

In this sample, this clone turned up a few times. The chain has TRBV7-9 and TRBJ1-5; TRBD1 agrees at 8 bases. CDR1 and CDR2 from the germline V gene are SEHNR and FQNEAQ (reference sequence). The CDR3 spans 14 residues. Trimming took 6 bases from V and 9 from J; bases not matched to a gene: 10. The CDR3 protein is CASSETGAMRPQHF. The CDR3 DNA reads as TGTGCCAGCAGTGAGACAGGGGCGATGCGGCCCCAGCATTTT.

This chain links TRBV10-2 with TRBJ2-1; 9 bases match TRBD2. V dropped 5 bases and J dropped 7; count of bases not matched to a gene: 12. The germline V gene has CDR1 WSHSY and CDR2 SAAADI. The CDR3 is 16 amino acids. Written as DNA, the CDR3 is TGCGCCAGCAGTATCGGAGCGGGAGGCCGGGGGAATGAGCAGTTCTTC. Amino acids: CASSIGAGGRGNEQFF.

With regard to this clone: The sample has other DNA sequences that encode this CDR3 too. The chain has TRBV7-2 and TRBJ1-5; no clear D. Trimming removed 1 base from V and 0 bases from J, with 7 bases in between. Germline loops: CDR1 SGHTA, CDR2 FQGNSA. CDR3 length equals 15 residues. As DNA, the CDR3 is TGTGCCAGCAGCTTAGTCGGCGGTAGCAATCAGCCCCAGCATTTT. Translated: CASSLVGGSNQPQHF.

There are a few counts of this clone. V usage is TRBV9 and J usage is TRBJ2-5, with TRBD2 matching over 9 bases. Trimming cost V 0 bases and J 5 bases; bases outside gene matches: 8. The CDR3 is 16 residues long. CDR1 SGDLS and CDR2 YYNGEE come from the germline V gene. Here the CDR3 DNA reads TGTGCCAGCAGCGTAGGTAGCGGGAGCCGTCCGGAGACCCAGTACTTC. Translation gives CASSVGSGSRPETQYF.

This chain's CDR3 is CASSGTLLYTEAFF. The CDR3 DNA is TGTGCCAGCAGTGGGACACTACTGTACACTGAAGCTTTCTTT. This chain links TRBV2 with TRBJ1-1, with a weak D call TRBD1 (5 bases). Germline CDR1 and CDR2: SNHLY and FYNNEI. This CDR3 spans 14 amino acids. Trimming stripped 4 bases from V and 3 bases from J, with 12 bases between.

V gene TRBV5-1 combines with J gene TRBJ1-5, with a weak D call TRBD1 (5 bases). CDR3 size: 13 residues. Germline V CDR1 and CDR2: SGHRS, YFSETQ. Between the trimmed V and J ends, which lost 3 bases and 3 bases, there was a span of 7 bases. CDR3 region: CASSSGPNQPQHF. For the CDR3, the DNA is TGCGCCAGCAGCTCAGGGCCCAATCAGCCCCAGCATTTT.

The table lists this clone with a few counts. The J gene is TRBJ2-3, the V gene TRBV6-1; D possibly corresponds to TRBD1 (6 bases). The germline V gene encodes CDR1 MNHNS and CDR2 SASEGT. The germline V and J ends were trimmed by 7 bases and 2 bases, with 16 bases remaining between them. CDR3 length equals 15 residues. CDR3 nucleotide sequence: TGTGCCAGCACCGCCGATGACAGGTTCACAGATACGCAGTATTTT. Translated: CASTADDRFTDTQYF.

The gene calls are TRBV5-1 and TRBJ2-7, with 8 bases identical to TRBD1. The CDR3 spans 16 residues. Germline CDR1 reads SGHRS; CDR2 reads YFSETQ. V gave up 0 bases and J gave up 2 bases; unmatched junction bases: 7. For the CDR3, the DNA is TGCGCCAGCAGCTTGGCGACGGGACAGGTAACCTACGAGCAGTACTTC. Its translation: CASSLATGQVTYEQYF.

Only a few counts were recorded for this clone. The chain couples TRBV7-2 to TRBJ2-7; 10 bases are a match to TRBD2. Germline CDR1 and CDR2: SGHTA and FQGNSA. Trimming at V came to 5 bases and at J to 1 base, leaving 5 bases not matched to a gene. This CDR3 contains 15 residues. The CDR3 loop is CASSAGTSDSYEQYV. The CDR3 DNA is TGTGCCAGCAGCGCCGGGACTAGCGATTCCTACGAGCAGTACGTC.

The rearrangement joins TRBV5-1 to TRBJ2-3; 8 bases agree with TRBD2. V lost 5 bases, J lost 0 bases, and 5 bases stayed unmatched. Germline assignment: CDR1 SGHRS and CDR2 YFSETQ. The CDR3 has 15 amino acids. CDR3 region: CASSRPSGSTDTQYF. The CDR3 DNA is TGCGCCAGCAGTCGACCTAGCGGGAGCACAGATACGCAGTATTTT.

The sample holds a few counts of this clone. V usage is TRBV6-5 and J usage is TRBJ2-1; a possible D gene is TRBD2 (6 bases). V was trimmed by 2 bases and J by 6 bases, leaving 11 bases between them. CDR1 and CDR2 from the germline V gene are MNHEY and SVGAGI. CDR3 size: 14 residues. This CDR3 is CASSYRKGGNEQFF. The CDR3 nucleotides are TGTGCCAGCAGTTACAGGAAGGGAGGCAATGAGCAGTTCTTC.

The chain uses TRBV5-1 and TRBJ2-2; TRBD1 might be the D (6 bases). Germline loops: CDR1 SGHRS, CDR2 YFSETQ. This CDR3 is built from 14 residues. Trimming left V 8 bases short and J 0 bases short, with 11 bases between. In DNA, the CDR3 is TGCGCCAGTGGGACATCCACGAACACCGGGGAGCTGTTTTTT. It encodes CASGTSTNTGELFF.

This clone occurred a few times. This chain connects TRBV14 to TRBJ2-1, with 11 bases fitting TRBD2. The CDR3 extends over 18 amino acids. CDR1 and CDR2 (germline): SGHDN, FVKESK. V lost 1 base, J lost 0 bases, and 5 bases stayed unmatched. CDR3 bases: TGTGCCAGCAGCCAAGGTAGCGGGAGGGCTGGCTCCTACAATGAGCAGTTCTTC. Translating gives CASSQGSGRAGSYNEQFF.

This clone was observed a few times. The V call is TRBV10-2, the J call TRBJ2-1, with 13 bases that match TRBD2. This CDR3 contains 19 residues. Germline CDR1 is WSHSY and CDR2 is SAAADI. V shed 1 base, J shed 1 base, and the junction held 7 bases outside the gene matches. CDR3 bases: TGCGCCAGCAGTGAGTTCGGGACTAGCGGGAAGGGATCCTACAATGAGCAGTTCTTC. Its translation: CASSEFGTSGKGSYNEQFF.

This clone has only a few counts. V usage is TRBV7-9 and J usage is TRBJ2-1; 8 bases are a match to TRBD1. The CDR3 is made up of 13 amino acids. In germline, CDR1 is SEHNR, CDR2 FQNEAQ (reference sequence). Losses at the gene ends were 7 bases for V and 4 bases for J; bases not matched to a gene: 3. The CDR3 nucleotides are TGTGCCAGCAACCGGGACAGGTACAATGAGCAGTTCTTC. Translation gives CASNRDRYNEQFF.

In its sample, this clone was seen a few times. This rearrangement joins TRBV15 to TRBJ2-1; D might be TRBD2 (6 bases). Between the trimmed V and J ends, which lost 3 bases and 7 bases, there was a span of 10 bases. The CDR3 spans 13 residues. Germline CDR1 LNHNV, CDR2 YYDKDF (reference sequence). CDR3 residues: CATSRPGLNEQFF. The CDR3 nucleotides read TGTGCCACCAGCAGGCCGGGACTTAATGAGCAGTTCTTC.

The chain joins TRBV5-1 to TRBJ2-3, with 10 positions matching TRBD2. V shed 0 bases and J 6 bases; nucleotides not matched to a gene: 13. Per the germline V gene, CDR1 is SGHRS and CDR2 is YFSETQ. The CDR3 extends over 18 amino acids. The CDR3 reads CASSLAVIVAGGGDTQYF. The CDR3 coding sequence is TGCGCCAGCAGCTTGGCCGTGATAGTAGCGGGAGGAGGTGATACGCAGTATTTT.

Of note for this clone: Within the sample, other DNA sequences also encode this same CDR3. This chain connects TRBV7-9 to TRBJ2-1; possible D gene TRBD2, 6 bases. Per the germline V gene, CDR1 is SEHNR and CDR2 is FQNEAQ (reference sequence). This CDR3 contains 15 residues. The V end lost 0 bases, the J end lost 0 bases, and 6 bases lay between the germline ends. CDR3 DNA sequence: TGTGCCAGCAGCTTAGCCGGGAGCTCCTACAATGAGCAGTTCTTC. This sequence encodes CASSLAGSSYNEQFF.

The chain joins TRBV4-1 to TRBJ1-2; TRBD1 matches at 8 bases. After removal of 4 bases from V and 3 bases from J, the junction contained 4 bases not matched to a gene. The germline CDR1 and CDR2 sequences are MGHRA and YSYEKL. This CDR3 has 14 amino acids. The CDR3, as DNA: TGCGCCAGCAGCCCTCGACAGGGGTACTATGGCTACACCTTC. Protein sequence: CASSPRQGYYGYTF.

This clone has more than one count but fewer than ten. The chain recombines TRBV28 with TRBJ1-5, with 7 bases aligning to TRBD1. This CDR3 comprises 17 residues. With V trimmed by 3 bases and J by 0 bases, 8 bases remained unmatched. From germline, CDR1 is MDHEN and CDR2 SYDVKM. The CDR3, as DNA: TGTGCCAGCAGTTTCAGGGGACAGCTCTATAGCAATCAGCCCCAGCATTTT. It translates to CASSFRGQLYSNQPQHF.

In its sample, this clone was seen a few times. The CDR3 DNA is TGTGCCAGCAGTACCGGACTAGCGATAAACAATGAGCAGTTCTTC. This encodes CASSTGLAINNEQFF. The chain couples TRBV6-6 to TRBJ2-1; 9 nucleotides line up with TRBD2. The CDR3 has 15 amino acids. The germline V gene has CDR1 MNHNY and CDR2 SVGAGI (reference sequence). V shed 5 bases, J shed 5 bases, and the junction held 7 bases outside the gene matches.